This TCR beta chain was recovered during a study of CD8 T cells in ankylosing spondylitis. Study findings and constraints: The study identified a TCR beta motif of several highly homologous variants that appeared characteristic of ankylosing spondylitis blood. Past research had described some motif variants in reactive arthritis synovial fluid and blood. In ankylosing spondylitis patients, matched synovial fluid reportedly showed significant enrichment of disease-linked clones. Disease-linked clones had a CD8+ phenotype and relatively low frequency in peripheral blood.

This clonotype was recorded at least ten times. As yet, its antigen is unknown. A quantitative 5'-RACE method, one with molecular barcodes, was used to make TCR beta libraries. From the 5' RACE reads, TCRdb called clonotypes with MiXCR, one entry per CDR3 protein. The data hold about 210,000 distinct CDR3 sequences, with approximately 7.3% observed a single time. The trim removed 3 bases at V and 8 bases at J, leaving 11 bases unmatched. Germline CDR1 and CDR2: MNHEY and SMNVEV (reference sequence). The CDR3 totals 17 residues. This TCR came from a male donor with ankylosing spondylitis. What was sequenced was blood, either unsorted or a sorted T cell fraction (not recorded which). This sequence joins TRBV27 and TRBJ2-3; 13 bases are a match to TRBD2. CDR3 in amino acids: CASSFPGTSGVASTQYF. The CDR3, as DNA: TGTGCCAGCAGTTTCCCCGGGACTAGCGGGGTCGCCTCTACGCAGTATTTT.